The T cell receptor beta chain described here comes from a study of T-cell reconstitution after alpha-beta-depleted transplantation in children. For TCRbeta, the library was prepared with unique molecular identifiers. Via MiXCR, TCRdb re-called the PCR reads, giving one row per CDR3 protein. The repertoire holds 200,000 to 250,000 distinct CDR3 sequences, with under 13% as singletons. Germline CDR1 is SGHKS and CDR2 is YYEKEE (reference sequence). V lost 5 bases, J lost 5 bases, and 11 bases stayed unmatched. This CDR3 has 16 residues. In its sample, this clonotype was seen many times. The rearrangement links TRBV5-5 to TRBJ2-3, with 10 bases aligning to TRBD2. Source: PBMCs, taken before TCRalphabeta/CD19-depleted stem cell transplant. The receptor was derived from a child younger than two with acute myeloid leukemia, due to receive a stem cell transplant. CDR3 DNA: TGTGCCAGCAGTTTCTCCCTAGCGGGAGAGGGAGATACGCAGTATTTT. This gives the protein CASSFSLAGEGDTQYF.